Listed here are 13 T cell receptor beta chains from one sample, sequenced in a study of blood T cell repertoires in COVID-19. The data were produced by immunoSEQ multiplex PCR, yet TCRdb's version contains in-frame clones alone and is incomplete. The profile shows 65,000 to 85,000 clones, around 80% of them singletons. The sequencing sample was made of peripheral blood. The origin of the receptors is an older woman with acute or convalescent COVID-19.

The CDR3 spells CASSVRPGTAYGYTF. The CDR3 DNA follows: TGCGCCAGCAGCGTCAGACCCGGGACAGCTTATGGCTACACCTTC. This chain joins TRBV5-1 and TRBJ1-2; 7 nucleotides align to TRBD1. V was clipped by 4 bases and J by 5 bases; unmatched bases: 11. The CDR3 covers 15 residues. CDR1 is SGHRS, CDR2 YFSETQ, per germline.

The V and J genes are TRBV5-1 and TRBJ1-1; possible D gene TRBD1, 5 bases. Trimming removed 4 bases from V and 0 bases from J, with 10 bases in between. This CDR3 is 14 amino acids long. CDR1 and CDR2 from the germline V gene are SGHRS and YFSETQ. CDR3 sequence: CASSRQTMNTEAFF. The CDR3, as DNA: TGCGCCAGCAGCCGACAGACAATGAACACTGAAGCTTTCTTT.

V and J are TRBV27 and TRBJ1-5; 8 bases agree with TRBD1. The length of the CDR3 is 17 residues. The germline CDR1 and CDR2 sequences are MNHEY and SMNVEV (reference sequence). V lost 7 bases and J lost 2; bases outside the gene matches: 13. The CDR3 is CASKPRQGAGGNQPQHF. CDR3 coding DNA: TGTGCCAGCAAACCGAGGCAGGGGGCAGGGGGCAATCAGCCCCAGCATTTT.

The chain links TRBV27 to TRBJ1-5; maybe TRBD1 (5 bases). Per the germline V gene, CDR1 is MNHEY and CDR2 is SMNVEV (reference sequence). The CDR3 loop spans 12 amino acids. Between the trimmed V and J ends, which lost 5 bases and 5 bases, there was a span of 7 bases. CDR3 DNA sequence: TGTGCCAGCAGTCCAGGGTATCAGCCCCAGCATTTT. Translation gives CASSPGYQPQHF.

J is TRBJ1-4 and V is TRBV25-1; unclear D gene. V was cut by 1 base and J by 4 bases, with 13 bases left in between. Germline V gene data show CDR1 as MGHDK and CDR2 as SYGVNS. This CDR3 spans 16 amino acids. The CDR3 loop is CASSESQRSGNEKLFF. CDR3 bases: TGTGCCAGCAGTGAATCGCAGCGATCGGGTAATGAAAAACTGTTTTTT.

J is TRBJ2-7 and V is TRBV30; TRBD2 is a possible D gene (5 bases). Per germline, CDR1 GTSNPN and CDR2 SVGIG (reference sequence). The CDR3 spans 11 residues. The germline V and J ends were trimmed by 1 base and 7 bases, with 8 bases remaining between them. CDR3 protein: CAWSDGKEQYV. CDR3 nucleotides: TGTGCCTGGAGTGACGGGAAGGAGCAGTACGTC.

V is TRBV19 and J is TRBJ1-2; D perhaps matches TRBD1 (6 bases). Deletions cut 5 bases from V and 8 bases from J, with 15 bases between. Per the germline V gene, CDR1 is LNHDA and CDR2 is SQIVND (reference sequence). The CDR3 has 13 residues. The CDR3 here is CASSQNRVGGYTF. The DNA of the CDR3 is TGTGCCAGTAGTCAGAACAGGGTAGGAGGCTACACCTTC. Full variable domain (missing parts from reference TRBV19 and TRBJ1-2): DGGITQSPKYLFRKEGQNVTLSCEQNLNHDAMYWYRQDPGQGLRLIYYSQIVNDFQKGDIAEGYSVSREKKESFPLTVTSAQKNPTAFYLCASSQNRVGGYTFGSGTRLTVV.

CDR3 bases: TGCAGCGCCACTTATGGGGGGGGGACTGAAGCTTTCTTT. Protein sequence: CSATYGGGTEAFF. The rearrangement links TRBV29-1 to TRBJ1-1; a possible D gene is TRBD1 (5 bases). The germline V gene has CDR1 SQVTM and CDR2 ANQGSEA. The CDR3 runs 13 residues. Between the trimmed V and J ends, which lost 7 bases and 5 bases, there was a span of 17 bases.

The CDR3 region has the DNA TGTGCCCTCGGGACAAAATTATACACAGATACGCAGTATTTT. Translation gives CALGTKLYTDTQYF. The rearrangement uses TRBV30 and TRBJ2-3; maybe TRBD1 (6 bases). CDR3 size: 14 residues. CDR1 is GTSNPN, CDR2 SVGIG, per germline (reference sequence). Trimming stripped 8 bases from V and 2 bases from J, with 17 bases between.

The chain combines TRBV30 with TRBJ1-1; 7 bases match TRBD1. Losses at the gene ends were 3 bases for V and 5 bases for J; bases not matched to a gene: 9. This CDR3 is 14 amino acids long. Germline-derived CDR1 and CDR2 are GTSNPN and SVGIG (reference sequence). For the CDR3, the DNA is TGTGCCTGGAGGCTGAAGGGGGCCGGGACTGAAGCTTTCTTT. Residues: CAWRLKGAGTEAFF.

In this sample, this clone turned up once. V is TRBV5-1 and J is TRBJ1-1; D is undetermined. With 0 bases removed from V and 3 bases from J, the gap between germline ends came to 12 bases. The CDR3 has 15 residues. CDR1 is SGHRS, CDR2 YFSETQ, per germline. The CDR3 region has the DNA TGCGCCAGCAGCTTGGGGAGGTGGTCGGACACTGAAGCTTTCTTT. Amino acids: CASSLGRWSDTEAFF.

To note about this clone: The sample carries other DNA sequences with the same CDR3. V and J are TRBV7-9 and TRBJ2-5; 11 bases align to TRBD2. CDR1 and CDR2 (germline): SEHNR, FQNEAQ (reference sequence). The CDR3 runs to 15 residues. With 3 bases clipped from V and 4 bases from J, the junction kept 4 bases outside the gene matches. CDR3 DNA: TGTGCCAGCAGCTTTAGCGGGGGGGCTGGAGAGACCCAGTACTTC. The encoded protein is CASSFSGGAGETQYF. Together with reference TRBV7-9 and TRBJ2-5, the CDR3 gives the full variable domain: DTGVSQNPRHKITKRGQNVTFRCDPISEHNRLYWYRQTLGQGPEFLTYFQNEAQLEKSRLLSDRFSAERPKGSFSTLEIQRTEQGDSAMYLCASSFSGGAGETQYFGPGTRLLVL.

This rearrangement joins TRBV10-3 to TRBJ1-1; D remains unclear. The CDR3 is made up of 13 amino acids. The germline V gene has CDR1 ENHRY and CDR2 SYGVKD. V lost 8 bases and J 1 base, leaving 11 bases between the germline ends. CDR3 DNA sequence: TGTGCCATCGAATCGGCAGGGAACACTGAAGCTTTCTTT. Translated, it gives CAIESAGNTEAFF.